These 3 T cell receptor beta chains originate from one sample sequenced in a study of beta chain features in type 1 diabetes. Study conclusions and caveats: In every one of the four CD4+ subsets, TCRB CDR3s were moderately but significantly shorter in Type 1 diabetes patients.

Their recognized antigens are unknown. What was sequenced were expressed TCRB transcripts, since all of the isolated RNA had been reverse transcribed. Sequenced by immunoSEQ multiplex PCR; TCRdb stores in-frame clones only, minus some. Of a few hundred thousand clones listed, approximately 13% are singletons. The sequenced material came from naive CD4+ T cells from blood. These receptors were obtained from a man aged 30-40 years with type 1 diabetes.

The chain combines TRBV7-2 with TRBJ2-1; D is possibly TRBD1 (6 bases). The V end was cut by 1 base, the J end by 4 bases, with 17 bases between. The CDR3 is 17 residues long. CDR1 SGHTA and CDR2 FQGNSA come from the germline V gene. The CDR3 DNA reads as TGTGCCAGCAGCTTAGTTGGGGGCCAGATTGTTTACAATGAGCAGTTCTTC. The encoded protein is CASSLVGGQIVYNEQFF.

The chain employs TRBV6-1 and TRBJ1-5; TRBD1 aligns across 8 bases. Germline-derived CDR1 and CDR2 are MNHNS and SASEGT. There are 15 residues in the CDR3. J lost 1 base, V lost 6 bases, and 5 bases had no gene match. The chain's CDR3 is CASSLRTGSNQPQHF. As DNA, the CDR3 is TGTGCCAGCAGCCTGAGGACAGGGAGCAATCAGCCCCAGCATTTT.

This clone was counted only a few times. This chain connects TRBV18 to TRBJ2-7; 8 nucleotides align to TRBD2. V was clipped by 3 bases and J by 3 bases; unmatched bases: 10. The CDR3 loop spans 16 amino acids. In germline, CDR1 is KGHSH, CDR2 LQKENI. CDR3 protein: CASSPFGGEVYYEQYF. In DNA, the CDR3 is TGTGCCAGCTCACCGTTCGGGGGGGAGGTATACTACGAGCAGTACTTC.